This T cell receptor beta chain was identified in a study of blood T cells in healthy people across ages (dated by TCRdb to 2015 to 2017). Background for the entire study: In model experiments, template switching captured roughly one uniquely barcoded TCR beta cDNA molecule for every two T cells. To track age-related changes in TCR beta repertoire diversity, the study relied on deep sequencing normalized with unique cDNA molecular identifiers. For two donors (one aged 18 to 29 and one aged 80 or older), the study analyzed two additional independent replicas of 1 million unique cDNA reads from the same blood draw. To avoid experimental bias, donors of different ages were spread randomly across the sequencing lanes. The donors were split into four age groups: young (average around 15 years), middle-aged (roughly 39), aged (around 67) and long-lived (roughly 77). Overall results and qualifications from the work: Because the CMV infection status of the donors was unknown, age-related changes in expanded clonotypes may potentially have been confounded. The long-lived group showed more naive CD4+ T cells, fewer expanded clones and increased TCR diversity than the aged group, suggesting age selection. Because profiling used bulk unsorted PBMCs, naive and antigen-experienced compartments could not be compared conclusively. A strong correlation was found between observed TCR beta diversity and the percentage of naive T cells measured by flow cytometry. Observed TCR beta diversity per million T cells fell roughly linearly with age, and a significant reduction was already apparent by age around 40. Total diversity estimates from one million sequenced T cells were considered lower bounds and underestimates.

Of note for this clonotype: The antigen it binds to is not known. The input lacks base qualities; no much larger clone sits a single base away.

Preparation of the library involved 5' RACE. TCRdb records Illumina HiSeq 2500 as the sequencer. A second PCR of roughly 6 to 12 cycles was run with a J-beta primer mix and a sample-barcoded 5' primer. A unique molecular identifier was introduced onto each TCR beta cDNA molecule by a template-switch 5' adaptor carrying 12 random nucleotides. Each sample yielded at least 2.5 million CDR3-containing paired-end reads. The Mint cDNA synthesis kit, primed by a TRBC-specific oligonucleotide, was used to synthesize first-strand cDNA from all RNA. Following uracil-DNA glycosylase treatment, all cDNA underwent a first 18-cycle PCR with the universal primers M1SS and BC2_uni_R. On the authors' methods: Each sample was normalized by randomly selecting 1 million high-quality reads, each carrying a distinct molecular identifier. Reads sharing molecular identifiers were discarded rather than binned into consensus sequences. MiTCR, run with a Q25 quality threshold and the strictest error-elimination algorithm, handled CDR3 identification, clonotype clustering and error correction. A nonparametric unseen species model with Euler transformation was used to estimate a lower bound on total TCR beta diversity. TCRdb's own reprocessing of the public reads used fastp at Q25 and MiXCR and kept productive beta chains. Identical CDR3 proteins give one entry, which carries the most common genes and DNA. TCRdb's processing, not the authors' own work, is the source of the V and J calls. Recorded for this sample are roughly 720,000 distinct CDR3 sequences; 53% of them occurred a single time. Of the sample, about two fifths is held by the ten largest clones.

The approximately 39 donors, aged about 6 to 100 years, were systemically healthy Caucasian individuals from Russia. Each donor gave roughly 11 milliliters of peripheral blood, drawn into EDTA-treated Vacutainer tubes. Ficoll-Paque density-gradient centrifugation was used to isolate PBMCs, with at least 7 million per sample. Total RNA, at least 6 micrograms per sample, was extracted from PBMCs with Trizol reagent. For every donor, an aliquot of PBMCs went through flow cytometry to measure the percentages of naive CD45RAhigh/CD27high T cells. V is cut by 4 bases and J by 2 bases, and the space between the germline ends is 12 bases. The CDR3 runs 13 residues from the cysteine to the phenylalanine. Solely the CDR3 DNA is kept, with 39 bases framed from the first base. Per the germline V gene, SQVTM is the CDR1 and ANQGSEA is the CDR2.

This TCR derives from a man older than 75 in good health. This chain is built from TRBV29-1 and TRBJ2-7, and perhaps TRBD1 as D gene, on 6 matching bases. The specimen sequenced was blood. DNA sequence: TGCAGCGTTGCCCGACAGGCAACCTACGAGCAGTACTTC. It codes for CSVARQATYEQYF.